The 4 T cell receptor beta chains below were found in one sample sequenced in a study of blood T cell repertoires in COVID-19. The assay was immunoSEQ multiplex PCR, and TCRdb's table has in-frame clones only and misses some. The sample has about 270,000 clones, 85% to 90% seen once; the top ten hold roughly 1.8%. Input material: PBMCs or T cells enriched from blood (not recorded which). These receptors all come from a woman in her fifties or sixties who had recovered from COVID-19.

This clone was detected only a few times. The chain has TRBV28 and TRBJ1-5; a weak D match, TRBD1 (5 bases). The germline gives CDR1 MDHEN, CDR2 SYDVKM. Deletions cut 5 bases from V and 1 base from J, with 12 bases between. The CDR3 has 15 residues. This CDR3 reads CASSGAAGSNQPQHF. The DNA of the CDR3 is TGTGCCAGCAGTGGGGCCGCGGGGAGCAATCAGCCCCAGCATTTT.

The rearrangement uses TRBV24-1 and TRBJ2-7, with 11 positions matching TRBD2. This CDR3 is 16 amino acids long. The trim removed 4 bases at V and 3 bases at J, leaving 7 bases unmatched. The germline V gene has CDR1 KGHDR and CDR2 SFDVKD. Here the CDR3 DNA reads TGTGCCACCAGTGACGCGACGGGACTAGCGGTCTACGAGCAGTACTTC. Translation: CATSDATGLAVYEQYF.

The V call is TRBV19, the J call TRBJ1-2, with D possibly TRBD1 on 5 matching bases. Germline V gene data show CDR1 as LNHDA and CDR2 as SQIVND (reference sequence). CDR3 length: 15 residues. Trimming left V 9 bases short and J 1 base short, with 18 bases between. Written as DNA, the CDR3 is TGTGCCAGCAAGCCAACAGGTTATCTTAACTATGGCTACACCTTC. It yields the protein CASKPTGYLNYGYTF.

The CDR3 protein is CATSRGDRDTEAFF. For the CDR3, the DNA is TGTGCCACCAGCAGAGGAGACAGGGACACTGAAGCTTTCTTT. V gene TRBV15 combines with J gene TRBJ1-1; TRBD1 agrees at 7 bases. CDR3 length equals 14 residues. Germline CDR1 and CDR2: LNHNV and YYDKDF (reference sequence). V dropped 1 base and J dropped 3; count of bases not matched to a gene: 2. The variable domain in full, completed from reference TRBV15 and TRBJ1-1, reads DAMVIQNPRYQVTQFGKPVTLSCSQTLNHNVMYWYQQKSSQAPKLLFHYYDKDFNNEADTPDNFQSRRPNTSFCFLDIRSPGLGDTAMYLCATSRGDRDTEAFFGQGTRLTVV.